This T cell receptor beta chain stems from a study of blood T cell repertoires in COVID-19. Overall study: Spain, Italy and the United States supplied samples that represented acute and convalescent COVID-19. PBMCs, B-cell-depleted T cells, or T cells provided the cDNA or gDNA that made up the material.

The CDR3 spans 15 residues. CDR1 is LNHDA, CDR2 SQIVND, per germline (reference sequence). V was trimmed by 4 bases and J by 3 bases, leaving 14 bases between them. Authors' analysis steps: Estimates of nucleated cell counts were drawn from the amplification of reference gene primers. The repertoire was sequenced with immunoSEQ multiplex PCR; TCRdb's copy has only in-frame clones and lacks some. D and trimming were read from the DNA, whereas the V and J calls and clone size are those reported in that table. The data show 65,000 to 85,000 clones, with 85% to 90% seen just once and 2.5% to 3% held by the top ten.

The sample was peripheral blood. The TCR was taken from a human donor in a cohort sampled during active COVID-19. The chain employs TRBV19 and TRBJ2-3; D is possibly TRBD2 (6 bases). CDR3 region: CASSTGSLGTDTQYF. CDR3 in DNA: TGTGCCAGTAGTACCGGGAGCCTGGGAACAGATACGCAGTATTTT.